The 25 T cell receptor beta chains reported below all come from one sample, sequenced in a study of human T cells and chemical hapten exposure. Time point defined: patch test 1, 2 weeks after DPC sensitization. Treatment defined: therapeutic diphenylcyclopropenone sensitization with weekly scalp DPC. TCRdb used MiXCR to reprocess the RACE reads, holding one entry per CDR3 protein. The top ten clones hold 8.4% of a sample with about 340,000 distinct CDR3 sequences, approximately 6.3% of them seen once. The sequences come from whole blood, collected in connection with sensitization to the hapten diphenylcyclopropenone (DPC). These receptors all stem from a woman under 30 with alopecia areata. Some clones in this sample may be carry-over from other donors' samples.

J is TRBJ1-2 and V is TRBV7-2; no definite D call. Trimming took 2 bases from V and 0 from J, leaving 7 bases between them. Germline assignment: CDR1 SGHTA and CDR2 FQGNSA. The length of the CDR3 is 14 residues. The CDR3, as DNA: TGTGCCAGCAGCTTACTTGGAGCTAACTATGGCTACACCTTC. Its translation is CASSLLGANYGYTF.

J is TRBJ2-3 and V is TRBV29-1; 9 nucleotides line up with TRBD2. This CDR3 spans 14 amino acids. Germline values: CDR1 SQVTM, CDR2 ANQGSEA. Trimming removed 5 bases from V and 1 base from J; junction bases left unmatched: 4. The CDR3 spells CSVQPSGGTDTQYF. The CDR3 DNA reads as TGCAGCGTTCAACCTAGCGGGGGCACAGATACGCAGTATTTT.

The chain is built from TRBV12-3 or TRBV12-4 and TRBJ1-6, with a possible D match to TRBD1 (5 bases). V lost 6 bases, J lost 5 bases, and 17 bases lay in between. This CDR3 comprises 16 residues. DNA of the CDR3: TGTGCCAGCAGCCCGGAGGACCGAGGGGATAATTCACCCCTCCACTTT. It translates to CASSPEDRGDNSPLHF.

This chain uses TRBV2 with TRBJ2-1; D is perhaps TRBD2 (5 bases). Per germline, CDR1 SNHLY and CDR2 FYNNEI. The CDR3 consists of 14 residues. V lost 7 bases, J lost 8 bases, and 18 bases lay in between. DNA for the CDR3: TGTGCCAGCACTTGGACTGCTGCTAGGGATGAGCAGTTCTTC. Protein sequence: CASTWTAARDEQFF. Filled out from reference TRBV2 and TRBJ2-1, the complete variable domain reads EPEVTQTPSHQVTQMGQEVILRCVPISNHLYFYWYRQILGQKVEFLVSFYNNEISEKSEIFDDQFSVERPDGSNFTLKIRSTKLEDSAMYFCASTWTAARDEQFFGPGTRLTVL.

This clonotype was found many times. This chain uses TRBV3-1 with TRBJ2-3; unclear D gene. V was cut by 0 bases and J by 4 bases, with 5 bases left in between. The germline CDR1 and CDR2 sequences are LGHDT and YNNKEL (reference sequence). This CDR3 spans 13 amino acids. CDR3 region: CASSQDWADTQYF. The CDR3 nucleotides read TGTGCCAGCAGCCAAGATTGGGCAGATACGCAGTATTTT.

The chain joins TRBV6-2 or TRBV6-3 to TRBJ1-2, with no clear D. CDR1 is MNHEY, CDR2 SVGEGT, per germline. CDR3 length equals 13 residues. V was clipped by 4 bases and J by 5 bases, with 11 bases between them. For the CDR3, the DNA is TGTGCCAGCAGTTCGGAGTCTGTTTATGGCTACACCTTC. This gives the protein CASSSESVYGYTF.

This clonotype was observed a few times. This chain links TRBV20-1 with TRBJ1-1; D is possibly TRBD1 (5 bases). CDR1 and CDR2 from the germline V gene are DFQATT and SNEGSKA (reference sequence). The CDR3 consists of 13 residues. The V end was cut by 7 bases, the J end by 5 bases, with 17 bases between. The DNA of the CDR3 is TGCAGTGTCGGGGGAGCAGATCCTACTGAAGCTTTCTTT. It codes for CSVGGADPTEAFF.

This clonotype has only a few counts. The chain is built from TRBV5-1 and TRBJ2-5; D remains ambiguous. CDR1 SGHRS and CDR2 YFSETQ come from the germline V gene. This CDR3 region has 14 residues. The V end was cut by 3 bases, the J end by 0 bases, with 9 bases between. In nucleotides, the CDR3 is TGCGCCAGCAGCTCCTTCGGTTACCAAGAGACCCAGTACTTC. Translation gives CASSSFGYQETQYF.

This clonotype was recorded a few times. V gene TRBV29-1 combines with J gene TRBJ2-3; TRBD2 agrees at 9 bases. Germline CDR1 and CDR2: SQVTM and ANQGSEA. The CDR3 totals 16 residues. V shed 7 bases, J shed 5 bases, and the junction held 16 bases outside the gene matches. CDR3 DNA: TGCAGCGCCGGAGCATTTGGCGGGGGGGCGATAGATACGCAGTATTTT. It translates to CSAGAFGGGAIDTQYF.

The J gene is TRBJ1-1, the V gene TRBV28, with D unclear. Germline CDR1 and CDR2: MDHEN and SYDVKM. The CDR3 consists of 16 residues. V was pared by 5 bases and J by 6 bases, with 22 bases between. CDR3 coding DNA: TGTGCCAGCAGTGTAGATAGGATGGAGTTGATCGCTGAAGCTTTCTTT. The encoded protein is CASSVDRMELIAEAFF.

V and J are TRBV29-1 and TRBJ1-1; 7 nucleotides align to TRBD1. There are 15 residues in the CDR3. J was trimmed by 0 bases and V by 7 bases; bases with no gene match: 11. Germline V gene sequence: CDR1 SQVTM, CDR2 ANQGSEA. The CDR3 coding sequence is TGCAGCGAACTGGACAGGCTTAATATGAACACTGAAGCTTTCTTT. This gives the protein CSELDRLNMNTEAFF.

This clonotype was seen a few times. The rearrangement links TRBV12-3 or TRBV12-4 to TRBJ1-2; D is unresolved. The CDR3 is 14 residues long. V lost 3 bases and J 8 bases, leaving 16 bases between the germline ends. Here the CDR3 reads CASSFGARSGGYTF. Written as DNA, the CDR3 is TGTGCCAGCAGTTTCGGAGCGAGGTCGGGGGGCTACACCTTC.

The chain recombines TRBV6-2 or TRBV6-3 with TRBJ2-2; D gene ambiguous. The V gene's germline CDR1 is MNHEY and CDR2 SVGEGT. The CDR3 consists of 16 residues. V was cut by 3 bases and J by 1 base, with 12 bases left in between. The CDR3 loop is CASSYPRTGNTGELFF. CDR3 nucleotide sequence: TGTGCCAGCAGTTATCCCCGGACGGGGAACACCGGGGAGCTGTTTTTT.

This clonotype has just a few counts. The V call is TRBV20-1, the J call TRBJ1-2; D gene uncertain. The CDR3 runs to 12 residues. Between the trimmed V and J ends, which lost 7 bases and 2 bases, there was a span of 11 bases. CDR1 is DFQATT, CDR2 SNEGSKA, per germline (reference sequence). The CDR3 sequence: CSVSSRNYGYTF. For the CDR3, the DNA is TGCAGTGTCTCTTCCCGGAACTATGGCTACACCTTC.

Many counts were recorded for this clonotype. This chain uses TRBV20-1 with TRBJ2-7, with D perhaps matching TRBD2 (6 bases). CDR1 DFQATT and CDR2 SNEGSKA come from the germline V gene (reference sequence). V was clipped by 5 bases and J by 2 bases, with 16 bases between them. The CDR3 spans 14 residues. The CDR3 reads CSALSGEGAYEQYF. CDR3 DNA: TGCAGTGCTCTGTCGGGAGAGGGAGCCTACGAGCAGTACTTC.

A remark on this clonotype: At one end the junction does not follow the germline gene, possibly because of a read error. The V gene is TRBV12-3 or TRBV12-4, the J gene TRBJ2-4, with TRBD2 matching 8 bases. This CDR3 contains 16 residues. The CDR3 sequence: CASSSVLAVPENIQHF. CDR3 DNA: TGTGCCAGCAGTTCGGTACTAGCGGTACCAGAGAACATTCAGCACTTC.

V is TRBV7-8 and J is TRBJ2-3, with TRBD2 matching 12 bases. This CDR3 is 17 amino acids long. Trimming cost V 1 base and J 2 bases; bases outside gene matches: 4. The V gene's germline CDR1 is SGHVS and CDR2 FQNEAQ. CDR3 residues: CASSLGLAGAHTDTQYF. The CDR3 DNA sequence: TGTGCCAGCAGCTTAGGACTAGCGGGGGCCCACACAGATACGCAGTATTTT.

The chain combines TRBV20-1 with TRBJ2-3; 12 nucleotides match TRBD2. V shed 6 bases, J shed 6 bases, and the junction held 13 bases outside the gene matches. This CDR3 contains 16 residues. The germline gives CDR1 DFQATT, CDR2 SNEGSKA (reference sequence). CDR3 coding DNA: TGCAGTGCCGAACCTAGCGGGGGGGCGGGTTTGGATACGCAGTATTTT. Translated, it gives CSAEPSGGAGLDTQYF.

The genes are TRBV7-2 and TRBJ2-3; TRBD2 is a possible D gene (5 bases). With 1 base removed from V and 3 bases from J, the gap between germline ends came to 8 bases. Germline V gene data show CDR1 as SGHTA and CDR2 as FQGNSA. There are 14 residues in the CDR3. The CDR3 region has the DNA TGTGCCAGCAGCTTAGTCCGGGGTACAGATACGCAGTATTTT. Its translation: CASSLVRGTDTQYF.

Regarding this clonotype: With only one base between it and a far larger clone, this is likely a read error. The chain is built from TRBV6-1 and TRBJ2-3; no reliable D call. Germline V CDR1 and CDR2: MNHNS, SASEGT. The length of the CDR3 is 11 residues. V lost 7 bases and J lost 0, with 2 bases in between. CDR3 DNA sequence: TGTGCCAGCATGAGCACAGATACGCAGTATTTT. Protein: CASMSTDTQYF.

This clonotype was seen a few times. The rearrangement uses TRBV7-9 and TRBJ1-6; D is perhaps TRBD1 (5 bases). The CDR3 runs 20 residues. V was cut by 1 base and J by 0 bases, with 19 bases left in between. From germline, CDR1 is SEHNR and CDR2 FQNEAQ (reference sequence). The CDR3 is CASSLVAGPTRSSYNSPLHF. The DNA of the CDR3 is TGTGCCAGCAGCTTAGTGGCAGGGCCCACTCGAAGCTCCTATAATTCACCCCTCCACTTT.

The chain has TRBV7-2 and TRBJ2-7, with 9 bases identical to TRBD1. J was trimmed by 4 bases and V by 3 bases; bases with no gene match: 4. This CDR3 comprises 14 residues. Per germline, CDR1 SGHTA and CDR2 FQGNSA. The CDR3 is CASSFQQGAYEQYF. CDR3 nucleotide sequence: TGTGCCAGCAGCTTTCAACAGGGGGCTTACGAGCAGTACTTC.

The V gene is TRBV29-1, the J gene TRBJ1-3; the D gene is possibly TRBD1 (6 bases). Germline V gene lookup returns CDR1 SQVTM and CDR2 ANQGSEA. The V gene lost 0 bases and the J gene lost 8 bases, with 14 bases spanning the gap. The length of the CDR3 is 14 residues. CDR3 amino acids: CSVEDGNRVDTIYF. CDR3 bases: TGCAGCGTTGAAGATGGAAACAGGGTTGACACCATATATTTT.

This clonotype was counted many times. The chain's CDR3 is CASSYSEDRGFTEAFF. Written as DNA, the CDR3 is TGTGCCAGCAGTTACTCCGAGGACAGGGGCTTCACTGAAGCTTTCTTT. The V and J genes are TRBV6-2 or TRBV6-3 and TRBJ1-1, with TRBD1 matching over 9 bases. This CDR3 region has 16 residues. The germline V gene has CDR1 MNHEY and CDR2 SVGEGT. The J segment lost 4 bases and the V segment lost 0 bases, leaving 6 bases of the junction unmatched.

This clonotype has just a few counts. V is TRBV27 and J is TRBJ1-5; D is uncertain. With 0 bases removed from V and 6 bases from J, the gap between germline ends came to 6 bases. The germline gives CDR1 MNHEY, CDR2 SMNVEV (reference sequence). CDR3 length equals 13 residues. The CDR3 region has the DNA TGTGCCAGCAGTTTATCGTGGGGTCAGCCCCAGCATTTT. Translated: CASSLSWGQPQHF.